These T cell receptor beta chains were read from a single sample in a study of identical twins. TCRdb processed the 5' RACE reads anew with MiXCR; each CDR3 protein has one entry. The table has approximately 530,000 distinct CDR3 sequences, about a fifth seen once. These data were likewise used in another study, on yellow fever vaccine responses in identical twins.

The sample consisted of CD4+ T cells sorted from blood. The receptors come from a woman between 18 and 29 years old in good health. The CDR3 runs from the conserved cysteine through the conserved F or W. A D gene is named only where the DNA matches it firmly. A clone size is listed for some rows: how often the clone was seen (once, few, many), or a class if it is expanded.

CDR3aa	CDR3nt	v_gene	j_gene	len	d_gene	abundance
CAISERQTNEKLFF	TGTGCCATCAGTGAGAGACAGACTAATGAAAAACTGTTTTTT	TRBV10-3	TRBJ1-4	14	.	few
CASSSSYQETQYF	TGTGCCAGCAGCTCCTCGTACCAAGAGACCCAGTACTTC	TRBV7-3	TRBJ2-5	13	.	.
CASGRSQGFQETQYF	TGTGCCAGCGGACGTTCACAGGGTTTCCAAGAGACCCAGTACTTC	TRBV3-1	TRBJ2-5	15	.	.
CASSPPGGAIGYTF	TGTGCCAGCAGCCCCCCCGGGGGGGCAATCGGCTACACCTTC	TRBV5-6	TRBJ1-2	14	.	.
CASSLQGQGAKNIQYF	TGTGCCAGCAGCCTACAGGGACAGGGGGCCAAAAACATTCAGTACTTC	TRBV7-2	TRBJ2-4	16	TRBD1	few
CASNGPAGMGYEQYF	TGTGCCAGCAACGGACCCGCCGGAATGGGCTACGAGCAGTACTTC	TRBV28	TRBJ2-7	15	.	.
CASSLLASEQFF	TGTGCCAGCAGCCTACTAGCGAGTGAGCAGTTCTTC	TRBV7-3	TRBJ2-1	12	TRBD2	.
CASSQPGLPRFEQFF	TGTGCCAGCAGCCAACCGGGACTGCCCCGTTTCGAGCAGTTCTTC	TRBV3-1	TRBJ2-1	15	.	.
CASSPRDSHNEQFF	TGTGCCAGCAGCCCTCGGGACTCACACAATGAGCAGTTCTTC	TRBV7-9	TRBJ2-1	14	.	.
CASSQDGGDNQPQHF	TGTGCCAGCAGCCAAGACGGGGGCGATAATCAGCCCCAGCATTTT	TRBV4-2	TRBJ1-5	15	.	.
CASIPSGTGYYEQFF	TGTGCCAGCATCCCTTCGGGGACAGGGTATTATGAGCAGTTCTTC	TRBV6-1	TRBJ2-1	15	TRBD1	.
CASSRSGSPSYEQYF	TGTGCCAGCAGCAGGAGCGGGAGTCCGTCCTACGAGCAGTACTTC	TRBV6-2/TRBV6-3	TRBJ2-7	15	TRBD2	.
CASSLAGGSPSGANVLTF	TGCGCCAGCAGCTTGGCCGGGGGTTCCCCCTCTGGGGCCAACGTCCTGACTTTC	TRBV5-1	TRBJ2-6	18	.	.
CASSPGGASSNEQFF	TGTGCCAGCAGTCCCGGGGGGGCCTCTTCGAATGAGCAGTTCTTC	TRBV28	TRBJ2-1	15	TRBD2	few
CATSDPRQGGQPQHF	TGTGCCACCAGTGACCCCCGACAGGGGGGTCAGCCCCAGCATTTT	TRBV24-1	TRBJ1-5	15	TRBD1	few
CASSPEWGTGELFF	TGTGCCAGCAGTCCGGAGTGGGGCACCGGGGAGCTGTTTTTT	TRBV12-3/TRBV12-4	TRBJ2-2	14	.	few
CATSDWARTSGDSDTQYF	TGTGCCACCAGTGACTGGGCCAGAACTAGCGGGGATTCGGATACGCAGTATTTT	TRBV24-1	TRBJ2-3	18	TRBD2	.
CAIRTGASSGANVLTF	TGTGCCATCAGGACAGGAGCCAGCTCTGGGGCCAACGTCCTGACTTTC	TRBV10-3	TRBJ2-6	16	.	few
CAISESRGQGKLSGANVLTF	TGTGCCATCAGTGAGTCGAGGGGACAGGGGAAACTCTCTGGGGCCAACGTCCTGACTTTC	TRBV10-3	TRBJ2-6	20	TRBD1	.
CASSVGPGSSYEQYF	TGTGCCAGCAGCGTAGGGCCGGGGAGCTCCTACGAGCAGTACTTC	TRBV9	TRBJ2-7	15	.	.
CASSPKYTQYF	TGTGCCAGCAGTCCGAAATATACGCAGTATTTT	TRBV2	TRBJ2-3	11	.	.
CASSLRGQNQPQHF	TGTGCCAGCAGCTTACGGGGACAGAATCAGCCCCAGCATTTT	TRBV7-2	TRBJ1-5	14	TRBD1	once
CASRPLPPSGSSYNEQFF	TGCGCCAGCCGCCCCCTTCCTCCTAGCGGAAGTTCCTACAATGAGCAGTTCTTC	TRBV5-1	TRBJ2-1	18	TRBD2	.
CASSQGSAGELFF	TGTGCCAGCAGCCAAGGTTCGGCCGGGGAGCTGTTTTTT	TRBV3-1	TRBJ2-2	13	.	few
CASSQTSGTYEQYF	TGTGCCAGCAGTCAAACTAGCGGCACCTACGAGCAGTACTTC	TRBV12-3/TRBV12-4	TRBJ2-7	14	TRBD2	many
CASSRTGQGYNEQFF	TGTGCCAGCAGTCGAACAGGACAGGGATACAATGAGCAGTTCTTC	TRBV12-3/TRBV12-4	TRBJ2-1	15	TRBD1	.
CASSLSRDPYEQYF	TGCGCCAGCAGCTTGTCTAGGGACCCCTACGAGCAGTACTTC	TRBV5-1	TRBJ2-7	14	.	.
CASSYNPKRELFF	TGCGCCAGCAGCTATAACCCGAAGCGGGAGCTGTTTTTT	TRBV5-1	TRBJ2-2	13	.	few
CASSFELAGTGELFF	TGCGCCAGCAGCTTCGAACTAGCGGGGACCGGGGAGCTGTTTTTT	TRBV5-1	TRBJ2-2	15	TRBD2	.
CASSLGSTEHEQFF	TGTGCCAGCAGCTTAGGAAGTACGGAACATGAGCAGTTCTTC	TRBV7-9	TRBJ2-1	14	.	.
CASSESGLMNTEAFF	TGTGCCAGCAGTGAATCAGGACTTATGAACACTGAAGCTTTCTTT	TRBV2	TRBJ1-1	15	.	.
CAHSRGENTEAFF	TGTGCCCACAGTAGGGGCGAGAACACTGAAGCTTTCTTT	TRBV6-1	TRBJ1-1	13	.	few